This T cell receptor (beta chain) emerged from a study of shared clonotypes between healthy human individuals. This clone showed up just once. The antigen is unknown. Distinct nucleotide sequences in the sample also encode this CDR3. The data were produced by immunoSEQ multiplex PCR, yet TCRdb's version contains in-frame clones alone and is incomplete. In the table there are about 2.4 million clones, approximately 94% of which are singletons. Study results and caveats: Collection of samples was limited to blood; tissue repertoires likely differ. Relative to memory subsets, naive subsets generally showed larger estimated richness.

V dropped 1 base and J dropped 4 bases, with 10 bases sitting between them. The CDR3 sequence is 14 residues long. The V gene's germline CDR1 is LNHDA and CDR2 SQIVND (reference sequence). This TCR was recovered from a man aged 18 to 30 in good health. Sequencing was carried out using naive CD4+ T cells sorted from blood. Described subset: CD45RA+ positively selected. The rearrangement links TRBV19 to TRBJ1-2; the D gene is possibly TRBD1 (5 bases). CDR3 sequence reads: CASSIGRGVYGYTF. CDR3 DNA: TGTGCCAGTAGTATAGGGAGGGGCGTCTATGGCTACACCTTC. Complete variable domain (other parts from reference TRBV19 and TRBJ1-2): DGGITQSPKYLFRKEGQNVTLSCEQNLNHDAMYWYRQDPGQGLRLIYYSQIVNDFQKGDIAEGYSVSREKKESFPLTVTSAQKNPTAFYLCASSIGRGVYGYTFGSGTRLTVV.